The rows below give T cell receptor beta chains drawn from one sample of a study of shared clonotypes between healthy human individuals. Measured with immunoSEQ multiplex PCR; TCRdb has only the in-frame clones, and not every one. The sample has roughly 1,500,000 clones; approximately 98.5% are singletons. Specimen: naive CD4+ T cells sorted from blood. These receptors all come from a man younger than 45 in good health. Both conserved end residues are part of each CDR3. The D gene is left open where the match is weak. A clone size is listed for some rows: how often the clone was seen (once, few, many), or a class if it is expanded.

abundance: NA; d_gene: NA; v_gene: TRBV28; j_gene: TRBJ2-7; CDR3aa: CASSDGPHREQYF; CDR3nt: TGTGCCAGCAGTGATGGGCCCCACCGCGAGCAGTACTTC
abundance: once; d_gene: NA; v_gene: TRBV29-1; j_gene: TRBJ2-3; CDR3aa: CSVDLTDTQYF; CDR3nt: TGCAGCGTCGACCTCACAGATACGCAGTATTTT
abundance: once; d_gene: NA; v_gene: TRBV11-3; j_gene: TRBJ2-2; CDR3aa: CASSPRGPGTGELFF; CDR3nt: TGTGCCAGCAGCCCAAGAGGCCCAGGGACCGGGGAGCTGTTTTTT
abundance: NA; d_gene: NA; v_gene: TRBV5-4; j_gene: TRBJ2-2; CDR3aa: CASSLVSVPGELFF; CDR3nt: TGTGCCAGCAGCTTGGTATCGGTCCCCGGGGAGCTGTTTTTT
abundance: NA; d_gene: TRBD1; v_gene: TRBV6-6; j_gene: TRBJ1-2; CDR3aa: CASSSSRGHNYGYTF; CDR3nt: TGTGCCAGCAGTTCCTCCAGGGGGCACAACTATGGCTACACCTTC
abundance: NA; d_gene: NA; v_gene: TRBV5-1; j_gene: TRBJ2-2; CDR3aa: CASSLMTPNTGELFF; CDR3nt: TGCGCCAGCAGCTTAATGACACCGAACACCGGGGAGCTGTTTTTT
abundance: NA; d_gene: NA; v_gene: TRBV9; j_gene: TRBJ1-3; CDR3aa: CASSGPGHTSGNTIYF; CDR3nt: TGTGCCAGCAGCGGACCGGGACATACCTCTGGAAACACCATATATTTT
abundance: NA; d_gene: NA; v_gene: TRBV30; j_gene: TRBJ2-7; CDR3aa: CAWKGPVSYEQYF; CDR3nt: TGTGCCTGGAAGGGTCCAGTCTCCTACGAGCAGTACTTC
abundance: NA; d_gene: TRBD2; v_gene: TRBV10-3; j_gene: TRBJ2-1; CDR3aa: CAIREGLHEQFF; CDR3nt: TGTGCCATCAGAGAGGGACTACATGAGCAGTTCTTC
abundance: NA; d_gene: NA; v_gene: TRBV4-3; j_gene: TRBJ2-7; CDR3aa: CASSDGQTLRGEQYF; CDR3nt: TGCGCCAGCAGCGATGGACAGACTCTCCGGGGCGAGCAGTACTTC
abundance: NA; d_gene: TRBD2; v_gene: TRBV2; j_gene: TRBJ2-7; CDR3aa: CASSDETSGSGYEQYF; CDR3nt: TGTGCCAGCAGTGATGAGACTAGCGGGAGTGGGTACGAGCAGTACTTC
abundance: NA; d_gene: NA; v_gene: TRBV18; j_gene: TRBJ2-5; CDR3aa: CASSQLRNQETQYF; CDR3nt: TGTGCCAGCTCACAGCTCAGAAACCAAGAGACCCAGTACTTC
abundance: NA; d_gene: TRBD1; v_gene: TRBV29-1; j_gene: TRBJ2-5; CDR3aa: CSARQGVSETQYF; CDR3nt: TGCAGCGCCAGACAGGGTGTTTCGGAGACCCAGTACTTC
abundance: NA; d_gene: TRBD2; v_gene: TRBV9; j_gene: TRBJ2-5; CDR3aa: CASSAGLAGVEETQYF; CDR3nt: TGTGCCAGCAGCGCGGGACTAGCGGGAGTTGAGGAGACCCAGTACTTC
abundance: NA; d_gene: NA; v_gene: TRBV30; j_gene: TRBJ1-1; CDR3aa: CAWSVRGMVATEAFF; CDR3nt: TGTGCCTGGAGTGTCAGGGGAATGGTGGCGACTGAAGCTTTCTTT
abundance: NA; d_gene: NA; v_gene: TRBV11-2; j_gene: TRBJ2-3; CDR3aa: CASSSSTGFGYIKTDTQYF; CDR3nt: TGTGCCAGCAGCTCTTCCACAGGGTTTGGTTATATCAAGACAGATACGCAGTATTTT
abundance: NA; d_gene: NA; v_gene: TRBV7-9; j_gene: TRBJ1-2; CDR3aa: CASSPLERAGYTF; CDR3nt: TGTGCCAGCAGCCCACTCGAAAGGGCTGGCTACACCTTC
abundance: NA; d_gene: NA; v_gene: TRBV28; j_gene: TRBJ2-1; CDR3aa: CASSLAGRNDEQFF; CDR3nt: TGTGCCAGCAGTTTGGCGGGTAGGAATGATGAGCAGTTCTTC
abundance: NA; d_gene: NA; v_gene: TRBV25-1; j_gene: TRBJ2-2; CDR3aa: CASSDPVRAPGELFF; CDR3nt: TGTGCCAGCAGTGACCCAGTGAGGGCTCCCGGGGAGCTGTTTTTT
abundance: NA; d_gene: NA; v_gene: TRBV6-4; j_gene: TRBJ2-7; CDR3aa: CASSRLQGWGYEQYF; CDR3nt: TGTGCCAGCAGTAGATTACAGGGTTGGGGCTACGAGCAGTACTTC
abundance: NA; d_gene: TRBD1; v_gene: TRBV5-1; j_gene: TRBJ2-2; CDR3aa: CASSLPSGQGNLRAGELFF; CDR3nt: TGCGCCAGCAGCCTACCATCGGGACAGGGTAACTTGCGGGCCGGGGAGCTGTTTTTT
abundance: NA; d_gene: NA; v_gene: TRBV15; j_gene: TRBJ2-4; CDR3aa: CATSRQGDLAKNIQYF; CDR3nt: TGTGCCACCAGCAGACAGGGCGACTTAGCCAAAAACATTCAGTACTTC
abundance: NA; d_gene: NA; v_gene: TRBV28; j_gene: TRBJ1-1; CDR3aa: CASSDPGRRIRSEAFF; CDR3nt: TGTGCCAGCAGTGATCCGGGACGACGCATACGGAGTGAAGCTTTCTTT
abundance: NA; d_gene: NA; v_gene: TRBV7-3; j_gene: TRBJ2-7; CDR3aa: CASRETNMYEQYF; CDR3nt: TGTGCCAGCAGGGAGACGAACATGTACGAGCAGTACTTC
abundance: NA; d_gene: NA; v_gene: TRBV11-2; j_gene: TRBJ2-2; CDR3aa: CASSLDRGYSFNTGELFF; CDR3nt: TGTGCCAGCAGCTTAGATCGAGGTTACAGCTTCAACACCGGGGAGCTGTTTTTT
abundance: NA; d_gene: NA; v_gene: TRBV6-5; j_gene: TRBJ1-5; CDR3aa: CASSPQGSNQPQHF; CDR3nt: TGTGCCAGCAGTCCGCAGGGTAGCAATCAGCCCCAGCATTTT
abundance: NA; d_gene: TRBD2; v_gene: TRBV6-4; j_gene: TRBJ2-1; CDR3aa: CASSLGLAGGRNEQFF; CDR3nt: TGTGCCAGCAGCCTGGGACTAGCGGGAGGGAGAAATGAGCAGTTCTTC
abundance: NA; d_gene: TRBD1; v_gene: TRBV4-1; j_gene: TRBJ2-5; CDR3aa: CASSQGRDREETQYF; CDR3nt: TGCGCCAGCAGCCAAGGTCGGGACAGGGAAGAGACCCAGTACTTC
abundance: NA; d_gene: TRBD1; v_gene: TRBV4-3; j_gene: TRBJ2-1; CDR3aa: CASSQDRVRQGAFFRSYNEQFF; CDR3nt: TGCGCCAGCAGCCAAGATAGGGTGAGACAGGGGGCCTTTTTCCGCTCCTACAATGAGCAGTTCTTC